This T cell receptor (beta chain) derives from a study of blood T cell repertoires in COVID-19. Libraries were prepared by immunoSEQ multiplex PCR; TCRdb keeps only in-frame clonotypes and omits some of them. The data contain 250,000 to 350,000 clones, 90% of them singletons. The receptor comes from a woman aged 25-40 years with COVID-19, enrolled during active disease. Specimen: peripheral blood.

This chain's CDR3 is CASSLQGQGVLFNYGYTF. The CDR3 DNA reads TGTGCCAGCAGCTTACAGGGACAGGGAGTATTATTTAACTATGGCTACACCTTC. The chain employs TRBV7-9 and TRBJ1-2; the match to TRBD1 covers 9 bases. After removal of 2 bases from V and 1 base from J, the junction contained 11 bases not matched to a gene. The length of the CDR3 is 18 residues. Germline CDR1 SEHNR, CDR2 FQNEAQ (reference sequence). Combining the CDR3 with reference TRBV7-9 and TRBJ1-2 gives the whole variable domain DTGVSQNPRHKITKRGQNVTFRCDPISEHNRLYWYRQTLGQGPEFLTYFQNEAQLEKSRLLSDRFSAERPKGSFSTLEIQRTEQGDSAMYLCASSLQGQGVLFNYGYTFGSGTRLTVV.